A selection of T cell receptor beta chains follows, all from one sample in a study of blood T cell repertoires in COVID-19. The method was immunoSEQ multiplex PCR; TCRdb's version includes in-frame clones alone and lacks a portion of them. The table lists 120,000 or so clones, roughly 90% of them singletons, with around 7.3% in the top ten. The sequenced sample was peripheral blood. These receptors originate from a man in his forties or fifties with acute or convalescent COVID-19. Both conserved end residues are part of each CDR3. The D gene is left open where the match is weak. Size tells how often a clone was seen (once, few, many) or the class of an expanded clone, and some rows leave it out.

J: TRBJ1-1
D: .
V: TRBV2
size: .
DNA: TGTGCCAGCAGAAGGGGAAGAAACACTGAAGCTTTCTTT
CDR3: CASRRGRNTEAFF

J: TRBJ2-1
D: TRBD2
V: TRBV19
size: .
DNA: TGTGCCAGTAGTATCCCGGGACTAGCGAACAATGAGCAGTTCTTC
CDR3: CASSIPGLANNEQFF

J: TRBJ1-6
D: TRBD1
V: TRBV19
size: .
DNA: TGTGCCAGTAGTACATGGACAGGGTTGGATAATTCACCCCTCCACTTT
CDR3: CASSTWTGLDNSPLHF

J: TRBJ2-5
D: .
V: TRBV27
size: .
DNA: TGTGCCAGCAGTTCCTGGACAGAAGAGACCCAGTACTTC
CDR3: CASSSWTEETQYF

J: TRBJ2-7
D: .
V: TRBV12-5
size: .
DNA: TGTGCTAGTGGTTTGGTAACACACCGCTACGAGCAGTACTTC
CDR3: CASGLVTHRYEQYF

J: TRBJ2-1
D: TRBD1
V: TRBV24-1
size: few
DNA: TGTGCCACCAGTGATTTGAGGCGGGACAGGGGGAACAATGAGCAGTTCTTC
CDR3: CATSDLRRDRGNNEQFF

J: TRBJ2-3
D: TRBD2
V: TRBV5-1
size: .
DNA: TGCGCCAGCAGCTTGCGGGCGGGAGGCGGCACAGATACGCAGTATTTT
CDR3: CASSLRAGGGTDTQYF

J: TRBJ2-3
D: .
V: TRBV19
size: .
DNA: TGTGCCAGTAGAACTACGGCGGATACGCAGTATTTT
CDR3: CASRTTADTQYF

J: TRBJ2-1
D: .
V: TRBV28
size: .
DNA: TGTGCCAGCGGTATTAGTTACAATGAGCAGTTCTTC
CDR3: CASGISYNEQFF

J: TRBJ1-1
D: TRBD1
V: TRBV30
size: few
DNA: TGTGCCTCGGACAGGGGTCTTTCCGGTAGAGGGGAAGCTTTCTTT
CDR3: CASDRGLSGRGEAFF

J: TRBJ2-3
D: .
V: TRBV7-9
size: .
DNA: TGTGCCAGCAGCTTAGTCGCAGATACGCAGTATTTT
CDR3: CASSLVADTQYF

J: TRBJ2-2
D: TRBD1
V: TRBV24-1
size: .
DNA: TGTGCCACCAGTGATTCCGGACACAGGGGCGCCGGGGAGCTGTTTTTT
CDR3: CATSDSGHRGAGELFF

J: TRBJ2-2
D: TRBD2
V: TRBV2
size: .
DNA: TGTGCCAGCAGTGCGACTAGCGGGAGTTTCACCGGGGAGCTGTTTTTT
CDR3: CASSATSGSFTGELFF

J: TRBJ2-4
D: .
V: TRBV12-3/TRBV12-4
size: .
DNA: TGTGCCAGCAGCACGACAGTTTCCATTCAGTACTTC
CDR3: CASSTTVSIQYF

J: TRBJ2-7
D: TRBD2
V: TRBV5-1
size: .
DNA: TGCGCCAGCAGCCGGCTAGCGGGAGTGCCCTACGAGCAGTACTTC
CDR3: CASSRLAGVPYEQYF

J: TRBJ1-5
D: TRBD1
V: TRBV6-5
size: .
DNA: TGTGCCAGCAGACGGACAGGGGGCCGAAGTCAGCCCCAGCATTTT
CDR3: CASRRTGGRSQPQHF

J: TRBJ2-3
D: TRBD2
V: TRBV5-5
size: .
DNA: TGTGCCAGCAGCCCTGGTGGGGGGGTCAGGGATACGCAGTATTTT
CDR3: CASSPGGGVRDTQYF

J: TRBJ1-5
D: TRBD1
V: TRBV6-5
size: .
DNA: TGTGCCAGCAGTTATGGGACAGGGGGTCAGCCCCAGCATTTT
CDR3: CASSYGTGGQPQHF

J: TRBJ1-6
D: .
V: TRBV2
size: .
DNA: TGTGCCAGCAGTGAAACCGCTTGGGAGTCACCCCTCCACTTT
CDR3: CASSETAWESPLHF

J: TRBJ2-7
D: .
V: TRBV10-3
size: .
DNA: TGTGCCATCAGGAAAGGGGACTACGAGCAGTACTTC
CDR3: CAIRKGDYEQYF

J: TRBJ1-2
D: TRBD1
V: TRBV2
size: once
DNA: TGTGCCAGCAGCACTGACAGGGGCGATGGCTACACCTTC
CDR3: CASSTDRGDGYTF

J: TRBJ1-4
D: .
V: TRBV14
size: .
DNA: TGTGCCAGCAGCCAAGATTGGGGGCCCTCCAATGAAAAACTGTTTTTT
CDR3: CASSQDWGPSNEKLFF

J: TRBJ2-7
D: .
V: TRBV18
size: .
DNA: TGTGCCAGCTCACTTGGACAGACCTACGAGCAGTACTTC
CDR3: CASSLGQTYEQYF

J: TRBJ2-5
D: .
V: TRBV6-5
size: .
DNA: TGTGCCAGCAGTTACTCGAGGTCTCGAGAGACCCAGTACTTC
CDR3: CASSYSRSRETQYF

J: TRBJ2-1
D: TRBD1
V: TRBV30
size: .
DNA: TGTGCCCAGAAAACTGGACAGGGAAGCTCCTACAATGAGCAGTTCTTC
CDR3: CAQKTGQGSSYNEQFF

J: TRBJ1-6
D: .
V: TRBV27
size: few
DNA: TGTGCCAGCGGTCCTGACAGCATCGGTTCACCCCTCCACTTT
CDR3: CASGPDSIGSPLHF

J: TRBJ2-1
D: .
V: TRBV24-1
size: .
DNA: TGTGCCACCAGTGACCTGGACACTTACTCCTACAATGAGCAGTTCTTC
CDR3: CATSDLDTYSYNEQFF

J: TRBJ1-2
D: TRBD1
V: TRBV5-5
size: .
DNA: TGTGCCAGCAGCCCGGGACAGGGATGGTTCTATGGCTACACCTTC
CDR3: CASSPGQGWFYGYTF

J: TRBJ1-5
D: TRBD1
V: TRBV6-5
size: .
DNA: TGTGCCAGCAGGCCCAGACAGGGTGGTCAGCCCCAGCATTTT
CDR3: CASRPRQGGQPQHF

J: TRBJ2-7
D: .
V: TRBV9
size: .
DNA: TGTGCCAGCAGCGTAGCGGACTACTCCTACGAGCAGTACTTC
CDR3: CASSVADYSYEQYF

J: TRBJ1-1
D: .
V: TRBV4-3
size: .
DNA: TGCGCCAGCAGCCGCGGATTCAGGGTGAACACTGAAGCTTTCTTT
CDR3: CASSRGFRVNTEAFF

J: TRBJ2-5
D: .
V: TRBV27
size: once
DNA: TGTGCCAGCAGTTTATTTCCAAACAGCCAAGAGACCCAGTACTTC
CDR3: CASSLFPNSQETQYF

J: TRBJ1-1
D: TRBD1
V: TRBV6-2/TRBV6-3
size: .
DNA: TGTGCCAGCAGTTACGGGACAGGGGGCTTGTACACTGAAGCTTTCTTT
CDR3: CASSYGTGGLYTEAFF

J: TRBJ2-1
D: TRBD1
V: TRBV14
size: .
DNA: TGTGCCAGCAGCCTAACCATCGACAGGGCCAACAGGAATGAGCAGTTCTTC
CDR3: CASSLTIDRANRNEQFF

J: TRBJ1-5
D: .
V: TRBV27
size: .
DNA: TGTGCCAGCAGTTTGACCCCTTTTACAGGGAGCAATCAGCCCCAGCATTTT
CDR3: CASSLTPFTGSNQPQHF

J: TRBJ1-1
D: TRBD1
V: TRBV6-5
size: .
DNA: TGTGCCAGCAGGCCCTCGACAGGGCCCTACTTCTTT
CDR3: CASRPSTGPYFF

J: TRBJ2-7
D: TRBD2
V: TRBV3-1/TRBV3-2
size: .
DNA: TGTGCCAGCAGCCATGGGCTAGCGGGAAACTGGCAGTACTTC
CDR3: CASSHGLAGNWQYF

J: TRBJ1-2
D: .
V: TRBV24-1
size: .
DNA: TGTGCCACCAGTGAGGATGGGGGCTCCCGGGGAGGCTACACCTTC
CDR3: CATSEDGGSRGGYTF

J: TRBJ2-2
D: TRBD2
V: TRBV24-1
size: once
DNA: TGTGCCACCAGTGATTTCAAATCCGGGACTAGGACCGGGGAGCTGTTTTTT
CDR3: CATSDFKSGTRTGELFF

J: TRBJ1-2
D: TRBD1
V: TRBV19
size: .
DNA: TGTGCCAGTAGTGGACGGACAGGGGGGGATGATGGCTACACCTTC
CDR3: CASSGRTGGDDGYTF

J: TRBJ2-7
D: .
V: TRBV2
size: .
DNA: TGTGCCAGCACCACAGGGGTGGGGGGCTACGAGCAGTACTTC
CDR3: CASTTGVGGYEQYF

J: TRBJ1-3
D: TRBD1
V: TRBV29-1
size: .
DNA: TGCAGCGTTGAAGATGGGACAGGGGGATACGCCATATATTTT
CDR3: CSVEDGTGGYAIYF

J: TRBJ2-1
D: TRBD2
V: TRBV7-2
size: once
DNA: TGTGCCAGCAGCTTAGATTTCAGCGGGAGTGCAAATGAGCAGTTCTTC
CDR3: CASSLDFSGSANEQFF